These 7 T cell receptor beta chains were all obtained from the same sample, sequenced in a study of blood T cell repertoires in COVID-19. Clones were read by immunoSEQ multiplex PCR, and TCRdb kept only the in-frame ones, dropping some. The sample holds 180,000 or so clones, about 86% seen once. Sequenced sample: PBMCs or T cells enriched from blood (not recorded which). Receptor source: a woman aged 45-60 years in a cohort exposed to, infected with or recovered from COVID-19 (not recorded which).

The chain carries TRBV9 and TRBJ2-5, with 8 bases fitting TRBD2. J lost 2 bases, V lost 0 bases, and 9 bases had no gene match. Germline V gene lookup returns CDR1 SGDLS and CDR2 YYNGEE. The CDR3 covers 17 residues. The CDR3 here is CASSVGVSGALQETQYF. Written as DNA, the CDR3 is TGTGCCAGCAGCGTAGGTGTTAGCGGGGCTTTGCAAGAGACCCAGTACTTC. The full variable domain, completed using reference TRBV9 and TRBJ2-5, is DSGVTQTPKHLITATGQRVTLRCSPRSGDLSVYWYQQSLDQGLQFLIQYYNGEERAKGNILERFSAQQFPDLHSELNLSSLELGDSALYFCASSVGVSGALQETQYFGPGTRLLVL.

This clone was seen just once. The rearrangement uses TRBV5-6 and TRBJ2-6, with D hard to call. The CDR3 has 16 amino acids. Trimming cost V 4 bases and J 6 bases, with 17 bases left between them. Germline V lookup: CDR1 SGHDT, CDR2 YYEEEE. The CDR3 DNA reads TGTGCCAGCAGCCAGGTGCGCAGTAGGAAGGCCAACGTCCTGACTTTC. Amino acids: CASSQVRSRKANVLTF.

The sample holds one count of this clone. The chain carries TRBV21-1 and TRBJ1-5. TRBV21-1 is a documented pseudogene. The CDR3 covers 14 residues. The CDR3 DNA follows: TGTGCCAGAAACACCTGGAGGGGCAATCAGCCCCAGCATTTT. Translating gives CARNTWRGNQPQHF.

The gene calls are TRBV6-5 and TRBJ2-1; 7 bases are a match to TRBD2. Trimming cost V 6 bases and J 7 bases; bases outside gene matches: 9. CDR1 is MNHEY and CDR2 is SVGAGI in the germline V gene. This CDR3 has 14 amino acids. The DNA for the CDR3 is TGTGCCAGCAGACCCTGGGGGGGGTCAAATGAGCAGTTCTTC. As protein: CASRPWGGSNEQFF.

The gene calls are TRBV5-1 and TRBJ2-3, with 8 positions matching TRBD2. Unmatched junction bases numbered 4, after V lost 0 bases and J lost 4 bases. Germline V gene sequence: CDR1 SGHRS, CDR2 YFSETQ. The CDR3 is made up of 15 amino acids. CDR3 loop: CASSLDGRDPDTQYF. The CDR3 nucleotides are TGCGCCAGCAGCTTGGACGGGAGGGATCCAGATACGCAGTATTTT.

The chain is built from TRBV6-6 and TRBJ1-2; D call uncertain. Germline loops: CDR1 MNHNY, CDR2 SVGAGI (reference sequence). The ends were cut back, 0 bases at V and 1 base at J, with 6 bases in the middle. This CDR3 has 14 amino acids. The CDR3 DNA reads as TGTGCCAGCAGTTACTCTAGAGGTAACTATGGCTACACCTTC. It codes for CASSYSRGNYGYTF.

This chain joins TRBV5-1 and TRBJ2-3, with unresolved D. From germline, CDR1 is SGHRS and CDR2 YFSETQ. Trimming removed 0 bases from V and 0 bases from J, with 8 bases in between. This CDR3 spans 15 amino acids. CDR3 sequence reads: CASSLVPTSTDTQYF. CDR3 coding DNA: TGCGCCAGCAGCTTGGTCCCGACTAGCACAGATACGCAGTATTTT.